This T cell receptor (beta chain) comes out of a study of cytomegalovirus exposure and HLA in healthy donors. Background on the study: The same platform was used for the roughly 110 validation repertoires as for the approximately 730 first-cohort repertoires, as reported in a later analysis.

The donors formed part of the roughly 120-subject validation cohort, distinct from the approximately 640-subject first cohort. Repertoires were generated with immunoSEQ multiplex PCR, while TCRdb's copy carries only in-frame clones and drops some. This sample has about 140,000 clones, with roughly 86% found just once. Regarding the study as a whole: Usually a TCR sequence was rare, but some public TCRs were found in many donors.

In regard to this clone: Its antigen is not identified.

CDR3 size: 17 residues. Germline V gene sequence: CDR1 SGHVT, CDR2 SQSDAQ. V was clipped by 5 bases and J by 9 bases, with 26 bases between them. V is TRBV7-4 and J is TRBJ1-5, with D unresolved. This receptor was taken from a woman aged 25 to 39 in good health and CMV-seronegative. The specimen sequenced was PBMCs. CDR3 in amino acids: CASSPTSKDWPDGPQHF. Here the CDR3 DNA reads TGTGCCAGCAGCCCCACTTCCAAGGACTGGCCCGATGGGCCCCAGCATTTT. The entire variable domain, with the rest obtained from reference TRBV7-4 and TRBJ1-5, is as follows: GAGVSQSPRYKVAKRGRDVALRCDSISGHVTLYWYRQTLGQGSEVLTYSQSDAQRDKSGRPSGRFSAERPERSVSTLKIQRTEQGDSAVYLCASSPTSKDWPDGPQHFGDGTRLSIL.